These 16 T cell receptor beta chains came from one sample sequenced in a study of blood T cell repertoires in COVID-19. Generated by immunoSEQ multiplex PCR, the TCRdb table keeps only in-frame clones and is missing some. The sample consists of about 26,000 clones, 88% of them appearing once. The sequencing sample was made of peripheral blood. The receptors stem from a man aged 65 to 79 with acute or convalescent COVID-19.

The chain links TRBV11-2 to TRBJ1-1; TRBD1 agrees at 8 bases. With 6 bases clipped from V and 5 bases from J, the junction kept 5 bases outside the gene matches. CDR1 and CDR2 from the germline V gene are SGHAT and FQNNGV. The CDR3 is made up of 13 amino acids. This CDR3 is CASRSTGGTEAFF. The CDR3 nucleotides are TGTGCCAGCAGGTCAACAGGGGGTACTGAAGCTTTCTTT.

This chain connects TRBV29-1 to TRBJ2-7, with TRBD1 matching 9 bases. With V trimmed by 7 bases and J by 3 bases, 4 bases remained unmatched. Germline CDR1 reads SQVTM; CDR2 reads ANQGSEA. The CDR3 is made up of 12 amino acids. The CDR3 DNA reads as TGCAGCGCCACGACAGGGGGCTACGAGCAGTACTTC. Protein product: CSATTGGYEQYF.

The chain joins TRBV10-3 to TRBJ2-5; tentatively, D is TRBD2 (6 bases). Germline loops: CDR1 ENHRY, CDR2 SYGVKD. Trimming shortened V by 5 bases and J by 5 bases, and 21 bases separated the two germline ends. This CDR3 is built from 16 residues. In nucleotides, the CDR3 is TGTGCCATCAGTAATTCGGGGGAGGTGGAATTGGAGACCCAGTACTTC. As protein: CAISNSGEVELETQYF.

CDR3 bases: TGCGCCAGCAGCCTCCAAGAGACCCAGTACTTC. Its translation: CASSLQETQYF. The chain uses TRBV5-1 and TRBJ2-5, with D hard to call. The CDR3 extends over 11 amino acids. Germline CDR1 reads SGHRS; CDR2 reads YFSETQ. V was shortened by 4 bases and J by 1 base, with 2 bases between the two germline ends.

CDR3 in DNA: TGTGCCAGTAGTTATACTAGCGCCTACGAGCAGTACTTC. This translates into CASSYTSAYEQYF. The chain has TRBV19 and TRBJ2-7, with 7 bases identical to TRBD2. Germline assignment: CDR1 LNHDA and CDR2 SQIVND (reference sequence). Trimming cost V 5 bases and J 2 bases; bases outside gene matches: 3. This CDR3 has 13 amino acids.

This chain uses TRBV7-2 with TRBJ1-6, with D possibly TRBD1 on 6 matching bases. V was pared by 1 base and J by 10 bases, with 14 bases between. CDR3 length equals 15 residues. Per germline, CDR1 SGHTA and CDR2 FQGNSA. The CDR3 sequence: CASSLGHREGSPLHF. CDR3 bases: TGTGCCAGCAGCTTAGGCCACAGGGAGGGATCACCCCTCCACTTT.

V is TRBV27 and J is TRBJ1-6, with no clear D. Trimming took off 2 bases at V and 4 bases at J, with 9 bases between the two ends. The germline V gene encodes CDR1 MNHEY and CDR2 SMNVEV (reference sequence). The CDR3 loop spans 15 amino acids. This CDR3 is CASSLKEGYNSPLHF. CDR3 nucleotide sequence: TGTGCCAGCAGTTTAAAAGAGGGTTATAATTCACCCCTCCACTTT.

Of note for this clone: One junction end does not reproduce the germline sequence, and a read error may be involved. This chain's CDR3 is CVSSLPSSLTDTQYF. The CDR3 bases are TGTGTCAGCAGTTTACCTAGCAGTCTCACAGATACGCAGTATTTT. The chain is built from TRBV28 and TRBJ2-3, with a tentative D call TRBD2 (5 bases). The CDR3 runs to 15 residues. Per the germline V gene, CDR1 is MDHEN and CDR2 is SYDVKM.

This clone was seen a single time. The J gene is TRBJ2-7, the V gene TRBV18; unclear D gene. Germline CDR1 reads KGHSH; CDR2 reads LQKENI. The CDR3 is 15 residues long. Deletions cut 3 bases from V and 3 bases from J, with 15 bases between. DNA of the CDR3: TGTGCCAGCTCACCGCGTGACACCTTAGTCTACGAGCAGTACTTC. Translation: CASSPRDTLVYEQYF. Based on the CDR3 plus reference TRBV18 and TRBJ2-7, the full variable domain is NAGVMQNPRHLVRRRGQEARLRCSPMKGHSHVYWYRQLPEEGLKFMVYLQKENIIDESGMPKERFSAEFPKEGPSILRIQQVVRGDSAAYFCASSPRDTLVYEQYFGPGTRLTVT.

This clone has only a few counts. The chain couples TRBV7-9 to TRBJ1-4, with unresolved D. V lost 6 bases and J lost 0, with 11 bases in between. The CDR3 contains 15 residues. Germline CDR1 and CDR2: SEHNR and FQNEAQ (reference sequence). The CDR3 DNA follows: TGTGCCAGCAGTCCCGTCTACCCAACTAATGAAAAACTGTTTTTT. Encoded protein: CASSPVYPTNEKLFF.

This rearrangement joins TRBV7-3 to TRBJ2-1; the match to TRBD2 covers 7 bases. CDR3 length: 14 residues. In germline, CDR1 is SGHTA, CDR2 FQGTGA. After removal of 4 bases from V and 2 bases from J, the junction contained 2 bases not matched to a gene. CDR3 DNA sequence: TGTGCCAGCAGCTCCGCGGGAGCCTACAATGAGCAGTTCTTC. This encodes CASSSAGAYNEQFF.

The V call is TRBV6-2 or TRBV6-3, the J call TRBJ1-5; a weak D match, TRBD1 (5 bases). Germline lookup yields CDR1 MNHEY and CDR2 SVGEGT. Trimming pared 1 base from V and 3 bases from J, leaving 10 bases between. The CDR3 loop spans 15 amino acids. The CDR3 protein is CASSYFDRPNQPQHF. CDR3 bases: TGTGCCAGCAGTTACTTCGACAGACCCAATCAGCCCCAGCATTTT.

CDR3 region: CASSDPSREGETQYF. DNA for the CDR3: TGTGCCAGCAGTGACCCCTCCAGGGAAGGGGAGACCCAGTACTTC. V is TRBV25-1 and J is TRBJ2-5; possible D gene TRBD1, 5 bases. The CDR3 spans 15 residues. V dropped 3 bases and J dropped 5 bases, with 16 bases sitting between them. Germline V gives CDR1 MGHDK, CDR2 SYGVNS.

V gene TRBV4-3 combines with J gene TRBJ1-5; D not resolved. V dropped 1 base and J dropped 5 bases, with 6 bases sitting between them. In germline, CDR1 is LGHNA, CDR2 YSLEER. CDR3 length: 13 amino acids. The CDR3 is CASSQGRDQPQHF. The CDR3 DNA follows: TGCGCCAGCAGCCAAGGTCGCGATCAGCCCCAGCATTTT.

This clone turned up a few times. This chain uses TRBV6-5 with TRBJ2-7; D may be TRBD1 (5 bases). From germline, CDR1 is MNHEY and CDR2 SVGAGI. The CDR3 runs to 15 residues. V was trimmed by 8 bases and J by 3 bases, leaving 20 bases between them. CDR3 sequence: CASEPRPGQLYEQYF. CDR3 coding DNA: TGTGCCAGCGAGCCCCGACCAGGGCAACTCTACGAGCAGTACTTC.

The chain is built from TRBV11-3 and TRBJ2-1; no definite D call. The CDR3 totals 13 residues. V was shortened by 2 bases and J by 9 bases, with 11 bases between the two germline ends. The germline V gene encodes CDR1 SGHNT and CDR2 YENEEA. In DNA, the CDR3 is TGTGCCAGCAGCTTATACTTGTCGAGTGAGCAGTTCTTC. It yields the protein CASSLYLSSEQFF.